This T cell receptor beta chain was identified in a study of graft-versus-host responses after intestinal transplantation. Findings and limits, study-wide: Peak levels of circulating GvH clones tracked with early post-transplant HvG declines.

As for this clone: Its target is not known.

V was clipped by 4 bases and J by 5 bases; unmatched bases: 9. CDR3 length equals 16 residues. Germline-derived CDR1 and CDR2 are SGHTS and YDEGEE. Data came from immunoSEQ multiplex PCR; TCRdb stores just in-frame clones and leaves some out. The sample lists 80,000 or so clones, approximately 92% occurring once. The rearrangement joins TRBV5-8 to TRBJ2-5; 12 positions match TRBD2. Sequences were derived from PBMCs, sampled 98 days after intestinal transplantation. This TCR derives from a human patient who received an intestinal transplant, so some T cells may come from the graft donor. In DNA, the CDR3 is TGTGCCAGCAGCCACGCTAGCGGGAGGGCTCTGGAGACCCAGTACTTC. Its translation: CASSHASGRALETQYF.